One and the same sample provided the 6 T cell receptor beta chains below, sequenced in a study of Ad26.COV2.S vaccination and SARS-CoV-2 variants. This table comes from immunoSEQ multiplex PCR, and its TCRdb copy is limited to in-frame clones, with some not included. The data hold about 480,000 clones, with around nine tenths observed a single time. Documented treatment: 19 received Ad26.COV2.S at low or high dose, single or two shots; about 5 received placebo; per-sample allocation not given. Specimens were obtained on day 63 following the first vaccine or placebo injection. Source: peripheral blood, taken in a trial of Ad26.COV2.S vaccine versus placebo. The receptors were sampled from a person aged 18-65 years who received the Ad26.COV2.S COVID-19 vaccine or a placebo.

The CDR3 spells CASSLGGDPSLEQYF. CDR3 DNA sequence: TGTGCCAGCAGCTTAGGGGGGGACCCCTCTCTCGAGCAGTACTTC. The gene calls are TRBV13 and TRBJ2-7; D assignment may be TRBD1 or TRBD2 (5 bases each). Germline loops: CDR1 PRHDT, CDR2 FYEKMQ (reference sequence). V gave up 0 bases and J gave up 6 bases, with 15 bases separating them. CDR3 size: 15 residues.

The chain carries TRBV3-1 (or the pseudogene TRBV3-2) and TRBJ2-7, with a weak D call TRBD1 (6 bases). The CDR3 is made up of 17 amino acids. Germline CDR1 reads LGHDT; CDR2 reads YNNKEL (reference sequence). The V end was cut by 1 base, the J end by 2 bases, with 18 bases between. The CDR3: CASSQALSQGIPYEQYF. Here the CDR3 DNA reads TGTGCCAGCAGCCAAGCCCTCAGCCAGGGGATTCCCTACGAGCAGTACTTC.

This sequence joins TRBV13 and TRBJ1-6, with D perhaps TRBD1 (6 bases). In germline, CDR1 is PRHDT, CDR2 FYEKMQ (reference sequence). The CDR3 is made up of 12 amino acids. Deletions cut 5 bases from V and 13 bases from J, with 12 bases between. The CDR3 DNA sequence: TGTGCCAGCAGCCGAAGCAGGGGCCCCCTCCACTTT. This sequence encodes CASSRSRGPLHF.

This chain joins TRBV19 and TRBJ1-1, with 9 bases matching TRBD1. Germline V gene lookup returns CDR1 LNHDA and CDR2 SQIVND (reference sequence). CDR3 size: 13 residues. J lost 5 bases, V lost 6 bases, and 4 bases had no gene match. CDR3 region: CASRTTGGTEAFF. CDR3 DNA sequence: TGTGCCAGTAGGACGACAGGGGGTACTGAAGCTTTCTTT.

The gene calls are TRBV7-8 and TRBJ2-5, with D unclear. Between the trimmed V and J ends, which lost 2 bases and 2 bases, there was a span of 9 bases. The CDR3 totals 14 residues. The germline V gene has CDR1 SGHVS and CDR2 FQNEAQ. The CDR3 region has the DNA TGTGCCAGCAGCTTAATTCGCCTGCAAGAGACCCAGTACTTC. It encodes CASSLIRLQETQYF.

The V call is TRBV7-2, the J call TRBJ1-2; 7 bases match TRBD1. The CDR3 length is 14 residues. V shed 4 bases and J 6 bases; nucleotides not matched to a gene: 8. Germline assignment: CDR1 SGHTA and CDR2 FQGNSA. CDR3 sequence reads: CASSWGSGTDGYTF. The CDR3 DNA sequence: TGTGCCAGCAGCTGGGGGTCCGGGACAGATGGCTACACCTTC.